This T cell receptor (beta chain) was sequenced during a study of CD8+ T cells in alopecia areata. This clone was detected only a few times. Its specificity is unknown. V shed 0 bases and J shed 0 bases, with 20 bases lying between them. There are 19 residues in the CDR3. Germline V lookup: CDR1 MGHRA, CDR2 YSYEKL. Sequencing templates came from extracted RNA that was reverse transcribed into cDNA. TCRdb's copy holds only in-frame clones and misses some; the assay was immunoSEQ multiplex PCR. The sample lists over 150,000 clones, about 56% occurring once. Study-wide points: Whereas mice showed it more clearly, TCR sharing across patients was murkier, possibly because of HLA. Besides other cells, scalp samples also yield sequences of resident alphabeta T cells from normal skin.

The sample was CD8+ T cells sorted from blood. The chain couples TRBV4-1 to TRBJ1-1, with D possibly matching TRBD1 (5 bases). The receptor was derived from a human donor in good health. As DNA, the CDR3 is TGCGCCAGCAGCCAAGATGGTAGTTGGGGCAGAACCTTGAACACTGAAGCTTTCTTT. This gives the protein CASSQDGSWGRTLNTEAFF.